This T cell receptor (beta chain) was obtained from a study of CD8+ T cells in alopecia areata. Germline assignment: CDR1 PRHDT and CDR2 FYEKMQ (reference sequence). The CDR3 contains 14 residues. V gave up 4 bases and J gave up 3 bases; unmatched junction bases: 5. Extracted from the samples, RNA was reverse transcribed into cDNA to serve as the sequencing template. Some clones are missing from TCRdb's copy, which holds only in-frame ones; the method was immunoSEQ multiplex PCR. The sample shows under 150,000 clones, about 51% of them seen only once. Sequenced: NKG2D-low CD8+ T cells sorted from blood. This chain joins TRBV13 and TRBJ1-2; TRBD1 matches 7 bases. This receptor was taken from a human donor with alopecia areata. The CDR3 nucleotides read TGTGCCAGCAGCTCCGTCGACAGGGACTATGGCTACACCTTC. Its translation is CASSSVDRDYGYTF. Based on the CDR3 plus reference TRBV13 and TRBJ1-2, the full variable domain is AAGVIQSPRHLIKEKRETATLKCYPIPRHDTVYWYQQGPGQDPQFLISFYEKMQSDKGSIPDRFSAQQFSDYHSELNMSSLELGDSALYFCASSSVDRDYGYTFGSGTRLTVV.